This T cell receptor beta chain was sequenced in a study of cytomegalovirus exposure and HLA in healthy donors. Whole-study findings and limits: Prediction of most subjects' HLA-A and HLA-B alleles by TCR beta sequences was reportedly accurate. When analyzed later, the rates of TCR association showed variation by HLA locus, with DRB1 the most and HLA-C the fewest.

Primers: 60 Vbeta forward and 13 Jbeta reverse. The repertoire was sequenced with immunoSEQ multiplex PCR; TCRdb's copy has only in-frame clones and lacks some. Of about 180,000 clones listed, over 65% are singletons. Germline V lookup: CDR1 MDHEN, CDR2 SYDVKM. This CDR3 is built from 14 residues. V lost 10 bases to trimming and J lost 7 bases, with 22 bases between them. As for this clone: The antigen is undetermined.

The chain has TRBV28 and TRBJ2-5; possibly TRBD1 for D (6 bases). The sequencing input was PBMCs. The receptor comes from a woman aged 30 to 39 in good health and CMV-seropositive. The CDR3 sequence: CATLSDRSRTTQYF. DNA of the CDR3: TGTGCCACCTTGTCGGACAGAAGTCGGACGACCCAGTACTTC. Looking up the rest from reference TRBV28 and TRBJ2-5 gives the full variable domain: DVKVTQSSRYLVKRTGEKVFLECVQDMDHENMFWYRQDPGLGLRLIYFSYDVKMKEKGDIPEGYSVSREKKERFSLILESASTNQTSMYLCATLSDRSRTTQYFGPGTRLLVL.